The 16 T cell receptor beta chains below were found in one sample sequenced in a study of blood T cell repertoires in COVID-19. Only in-frame clones appear in the TCRdb table, and some are missing; sequencing was by immunoSEQ multiplex PCR. The table shows under 250,000 clones, with about 89% occurring only once. The sequenced sample consisted of peripheral blood. Source of these receptors: a man between 60 and 75 years old who had recovered from COVID-19.

The chain is built from TRBV7-2 and TRBJ1-2; 7 bases agree with TRBD1. Germline assignment: CDR1 SGHTA and CDR2 FQGNSA. This CDR3 spans 15 amino acids. Losses at the gene ends were 3 bases for V and 6 bases for J; bases not matched to a gene: 10. CDR3 bases: TGTGCCAGCAGCTTCCCCGACAGGGTAAGGGATGGCTACACCTTC. Residues: CASSFPDRVRDGYTF.

This clone has a handful of counts. The V gene is TRBV2, the J gene TRBJ2-7; no clear D. The CDR3 has 11 residues. The V end lost 7 bases, the J end lost 6 bases, and 10 bases lay between the germline ends. Per the germline V gene, CDR1 is SNHLY and CDR2 is FYNNEI. The CDR3 here is CASMLGIEQYF. DNA of the CDR3: TGTGCCAGCATGCTCGGTATCGAGCAGTACTTC.

As concerns this clone: The sample holds other DNA sequences that translate to the same CDR3. The J gene is TRBJ2-3, the V gene TRBV9; the match to TRBD2 covers 8 bases. The CDR3 sequence is 16 residues long. With V trimmed by 0 bases and J by 2 bases, 5 bases remained unmatched. CDR1 is SGDLS, CDR2 YYNGEE, per germline. In DNA form, the CDR3 reads TGTGCCAGCAGCGTAGTTGCGGGGGGCCCCACAGATACGCAGTATTTT. This codes for CASSVVAGGPTDTQYF.

Only a few counts were recorded for this clone. The chain recombines TRBV7-9 with TRBJ2-1, with TRBD1 matching over 7 bases. The CDR3 length is 13 residues. The germline gives CDR1 SEHNR, CDR2 FQNEAQ (reference sequence). The ends lost 5 bases at V and 4 bases at J; junction bases unmatched: 2. CDR3 in amino acids: CASSVTGYNEQFF. The DNA for the CDR3 is TGTGCCAGCAGCGTGACAGGGTACAATGAGCAGTTCTTC.

The gene calls are TRBV24-1 and TRBJ2-3; D is perhaps TRBD2 (6 bases). The CDR3 covers 16 residues. Trimming stripped 3 bases from V and 2 bases from J, with 14 bases between. Germline V gene lookup returns CDR1 KGHDR and CDR2 SFDVKD. The CDR3 sequence is CATSDPGGDSTDTQYF. The CDR3, as DNA: TGTGCCACCAGTGATCCGGGTGGGGACTCCACAGATACGCAGTATTTT.

The chain joins TRBV19 to TRBJ1-1; the D is unclear. V was trimmed by 3 bases and J by 2 bases, leaving 13 bases between them. Per germline, CDR1 LNHDA and CDR2 SQIVND (reference sequence). The CDR3 totals 15 residues. Here the CDR3 reads CASSISTTPNTEAFF. The CDR3 DNA follows: TGTGCCAGTAGTATTTCGACAACACCTAACACTGAAGCTTTCTTT.

V gene TRBV25-1 combines with J gene TRBJ2-1, with 10 positions matching TRBD1. The germline gives CDR1 MGHDK, CDR2 SYGVNS. V dropped 6 bases and J dropped 5; count of bases not matched to a gene: 10. The CDR3 is 16 amino acids. CDR3 in DNA: TGTGCCAGCAGGGACGGCCCGGGACAGGGGAACAATGAGCAGTTCTTC. Protein product: CASRDGPGQGNNEQFF.

The chain employs TRBV16 and TRBJ2-1, with a possible D match to TRBD2 (6 bases). The CDR3 has 16 residues. V was cut by 1 base and J by 7 bases, with 17 bases left in between. Germline values: CDR1 KGHSY, CDR2 FQNENV. The CDR3 region is CASSQFDGQAGNEQFF. The CDR3 DNA follows: TGTGCCAGCAGCCAATTTGACGGGCAGGCGGGAAATGAGCAGTTCTTC.

The chain couples TRBV18 to TRBJ2-5, with no clear D. CDR3 size: 12 residues. CDR1 is KGHSH and CDR2 is LQKENI in the germline V gene. Trimming took 3 bases from V and 4 from J, leaving 6 bases between them. The CDR3 is CASSPVLETQYF. CDR3 DNA sequence: TGTGCCAGCTCACCCGTTTTAGAGACCCAGTACTTC.

This clone is a singleton in its sample. V is TRBV18 and J is TRBJ2-5; 7 bases align to TRBD2. CDR3 length equals 15 residues. Trimming cost V 0 bases and J 1 base; bases outside gene matches: 2. The germline V gene encodes CDR1 KGHSH and CDR2 LQKENI. CDR3 protein: CASSPPGGTQETQYF. The CDR3 region has the DNA TGTGCCAGCTCACCACCGGGGGGGACCCAAGAGACCCAGTACTTC.

This chain uses TRBV13 with TRBJ1-1; D may be TRBD1 (5 bases). The V end was cut by 0 bases, the J end by 5 bases, with 19 bases between. This CDR3 region has 17 residues. Germline V gene data show CDR1 as PRHDT and CDR2 as FYEKMQ (reference sequence). The CDR3 DNA reads as TGTGCCAGCAGCTTAGGCCCGGCAGGCAGGAGGGGAACTGAAGCTTTCTTT. It specifies CASSLGPAGRRGTEAFF. Full variable domain (remainder filled in from reference TRBV13 and TRBJ1-1): AAGVIQSPRHLIKEKRETATLKCYPIPRHDTVYWYQQGPGQDPQFLISFYEKMQSDKGSIPDRFSAQQFSDYHSELNMSSLELGDSALYFCASSLGPAGRRGTEAFFGQGTRLTVV.

The chain uses TRBV9 and TRBJ2-7; 7 bases line up with TRBD2. The V and J ends lost 0 bases and 6 bases, in that order; junction bases with no gene match: 9. Germline V gives CDR1 SGDLS, CDR2 YYNGEE. This CDR3 is built from 15 residues. The CDR3 DNA reads as TGTGCCAGCAGCGTAGCGGCGGGAGCCCCCGGCGAGCAGTACTTC. Translated, it gives CASSVAAGAPGEQYF. The full variable domain, rest sourced from reference TRBV9 and TRBJ2-7, is DSGVTQTPKHLITATGQRVTLRCSPRSGDLSVYWYQQSLDQGLQFLIQYYNGEERAKGNILERFSAQQFPDLHSELNLSSLELGDSALYFCASSVAAGAPGEQYFGPGTRLTVT.

The chain employs TRBV3-1 (or the pseudogene TRBV3-2) and TRBJ2-1; TRBD2 matches 12 bases. Losses at the gene ends were 1 base for V and 0 bases for J; bases not matched to a gene: 4. There are 18 residues in the CDR3. Germline values: CDR1 LGHDT, CDR2 YNNKEL (reference sequence). CDR3 nucleotide sequence: TGTGCCAGCAGCCAAGGCCTAGCGGGGGGGAGCTCCTACAATGAGCAGTTCTTC. Residues: CASSQGLAGGSSYNEQFF.

DNA for the CDR3: TGCAGCGTGGAGAGGGTCTATGGCTACACCTTC. Its protein is CSVERVYGYTF. The chain recombines TRBV29-1 with TRBJ1-2, with D uncertain. The CDR3 is 11 residues long. The germline gives CDR1 SQVTM, CDR2 ANQGSEA. Trimming left V 6 bases short and J 4 bases short, with 9 bases between.

The table lists this clone with a count of one. The sample has other DNA sequences that encode this CDR3 too. V is TRBV7-9 and J is TRBJ1-1; 10 nucleotides align to TRBD1. Germline lookup yields CDR1 SEHNR and CDR2 FQNEAQ (reference sequence). Trimming at V came to 4 bases and at J to 0 bases, leaving 2 bases not matched to a gene. The CDR3 length is 15 residues. The CDR3 sequence: CASSSGQGMNTEAFF. The CDR3 nucleotides are TGTGCCAGCAGCTCGGGACAGGGGATGAACACTGAAGCTTTCTTT. Combining the CDR3 with reference TRBV7-9 and TRBJ1-1 gives the whole variable domain DTGVSQNPRHKITKRGQNVTFRCDPISEHNRLYWYRQTLGQGPEFLTYFQNEAQLEKSRLLSDRFSAERPKGSFSTLEIQRTEQGDSAMYLCASSSGQGMNTEAFFGQGTRLTVV.

This clone was seen a single time. This sequence joins TRBV12-5 and TRBJ2-7; the match to TRBD2 covers 11 bases. Trimming cost V 0 bases and J 0 bases; bases outside gene matches: 7. Germline CDR1 and CDR2: LGHNT and FRNRAP. The CDR3 totals 18 residues. In nucleotides, the CDR3 is TGTGCTAGTGGTTTGGTGGTAGCGGGGGGGCTAAGCTCCTACGAGCAGTACTTC. Amino acids: CASGLVVAGGLSSYEQYF.